This T cell receptor beta chain derives from a study of T cell repertoires in cytomegalovirus infection. The overall study: Public TCR beta signatures marked donors with CMV infection and the matching HLA. Points from the study as a whole: Cumulated frequencies of public TCR beta families served to identify carriers of CMV plus the relevant HLA.

This clonotype occurred a few times. Its specificity is not known. TCRdb independently ran MiXCR on the reads; one entry per CDR3 protein. This table holds around 260,000 distinct CDR3 sequences, less than 9.5% found once. The CDR3 covers 15 residues. The germline V and J ends were trimmed by 1 base and 0 bases, with 10 bases remaining between them. Germline V gives CDR1 SGHRS, CDR2 YFSETQ. This chain joins TRBV5-1 and TRBJ1-2; D uncertain. This clonotype was obtained from a human donor in good health (CMV status not recorded). Some clones in this sample may be carry-over from other donors' samples. The sequenced material came from PBMCs. CDR3 amino acids: CASSLLWEANYGYTF. CDR3 bases: TGCGCCAGCAGCTTGTTGTGGGAAGCTAACTATGGCTACACCTTC.